The 28 T cell receptor beta chains presented below share a single source sample, sequenced in a study of PD-1 blockade in classical Hodgkin lymphoma. Clones were read by immunoSEQ multiplex PCR, and TCRdb kept only the in-frame ones, dropping some. The sample lists some 22,000 clones; about four fifths were seen once. After autologous stem cell transplantation all patients relapsed, and prior brentuximab vedotin exposure differed between cohorts. Here the sequenced sample was peripheral blood mononuclear cells (PBMCs), taken before the second cycle of nivolumab. These receptors were obtained from a human donor with classical Hodgkin lymphoma.

This clone came up a few times. This rearrangement joins TRBV11-2 to TRBJ2-7; 9 bases agree with TRBD1. The V and J ends lost 5 bases and 5 bases, in that order; junction bases with no gene match: 16. The CDR3 loop spans 17 amino acids. The V gene's germline CDR1 is SGHAT and CDR2 FQNNGV. This CDR3 is CASSPRLGTGKNHEQYF. In DNA, the CDR3 is TGTGCCAGCAGCCCAAGGCTCGGGACAGGGAAGAATCACGAGCAGTACTTC.

This sequence joins TRBV28 and TRBJ2-5; TRBD1 might be the D (6 bases). CDR3 size: 15 residues. Germline CDR1 and CDR2: MDHEN and SYDVKM. V lost 3 bases and J lost 0, with 11 bases in between. CDR3 in amino acids: CASSFTQGYQETQYF. Here the CDR3 DNA reads TGTGCCAGCAGTTTCACCCAGGGGTACCAAGAGACCCAGTACTTC.

This clone was counted between two and nine times. This chain uses TRBV20-1 with TRBJ1-2; no clear D gene. Germline V gives CDR1 DFQATT, CDR2 SNEGSKA (reference sequence). The CDR3 extends over 10 amino acids. Trimming shortened V by 3 bases and J by 7 bases, and 6 bases separated the two germline ends. In nucleotides, the CDR3 is TGCAGTGCTAGTCGCGGTGGCTACACCTTC. It translates to CSASRGGYTF.

In regard to this clone: A junction boundary mismatches the germline segment, possibly from a read error. V and J are TRBV10-1 and TRBJ2-3, with 14 bases fitting TRBD2. Germline CDR1 WNHNN, CDR2 SYGVQD (reference sequence). The CDR3 covers 19 residues. The CDR3 reads CASSEGTSGGLGSIDTQYF. CDR3 nucleotide sequence: TGCGCCAGCAGCGAAGGGACTAGCGGGGGCCTCGGGAGCATAGATACGCAGTATTTT.

The V and J genes are TRBV27 and TRBJ2-3; 7 bases fit TRBD1. CDR1 is MNHEY and CDR2 is SMNVEV in the germline V gene (reference sequence). The length of the CDR3 is 14 residues. J was trimmed by 6 bases and V by 5 bases; bases with no gene match: 8. CDR3 residues: CASSPRQGKDTQYF. The CDR3 coding sequence is TGTGCCAGCAGTCCCCGACAGGGTAAGGATACGCAGTATTTT.

The V gene is TRBV6-6, the J gene TRBJ1-4; maybe TRBD1 (6 bases). This CDR3 region has 13 residues. The V gene lost 6 bases and the J gene lost 3 bases, with 8 bases spanning the gap. Germline assignment: CDR1 MNHNY and CDR2 SVGAGI (reference sequence). The CDR3 region has the DNA TGTGCCAGCAGGCAGGGGCCTAATGAAAAACTGTTTTTT. Amino acid sequence: CASRQGPNEKLFF.

The rearrangement links TRBV11-2 to TRBJ2-2; D gene ambiguous. The CDR3 spans 14 residues. Trimming took off 5 bases at V and 6 bases at J, with 13 bases between the two ends. Germline V gene lookup returns CDR1 SGHAT and CDR2 FQNNGV. The CDR3 spells CASSTKSWAGELFF. DNA for the CDR3: TGTGCCAGCAGCACCAAATCTTGGGCCGGGGAGCTGTTTTTT.

CDR3 nucleotides: TGTGCCAGCAGTGAATGGCACAGGCAAACTTCAACTAATGAAAAACTGTTTTTT. Translation: CASSEWHRQTSTNEKLFF. The chain has TRBV25-1 and TRBJ1-4, with a tentative D call TRBD1 (5 bases). Germline loops: CDR1 MGHDK, CDR2 SYGVNS. The CDR3 is 18 residues long. Trimming left V 1 base short and J 0 bases short, with 15 bases between.

CDR3 residues: CASSYRGVHATEAFF. In DNA, the CDR3 is TGTGCCAGCAGTTACAGAGGGGTCCATGCCACTGAAGCTTTCTTT. The chain combines TRBV6-6 with TRBJ1-1; tentatively, D is TRBD1 (5 bases). CDR1 is MNHNY and CDR2 is SVGAGI in the germline V gene (reference sequence). The CDR3 covers 15 residues. The germline V and J ends were trimmed by 2 bases and 4 bases, with 14 bases remaining between them.

This clone has just one count. The chain couples TRBV5-1 to TRBJ2-1; 12 positions match TRBD2. CDR3 size: 15 residues. The V and J ends lost 4 bases and 5 bases, in that order; junction bases with no gene match: 4. CDR1 is SGHRS, CDR2 YFSETQ, per germline. The CDR3 DNA sequence: TGCGCCAGCAGCCCACTAGCGGGAGGCCACAATGAGCAGTTCTTC. It yields the protein CASSPLAGGHNEQFF.

The chain recombines TRBV28 with TRBJ1-5, with 9 bases matching TRBD1. Per germline, CDR1 MDHEN and CDR2 SYDVKM. V shed 4 bases, J shed 7 bases, and the junction held 5 bases outside the gene matches. The CDR3 runs to 14 residues. CDR3 in amino acids: CASSSGQGRQPQHF. The CDR3 DNA follows: TGTGCCAGCAGTTCAGGACAGGGGAGACAGCCCCAGCATTTT.

V gene TRBV7-2 combines with J gene TRBJ2-1; D uncertain. Trimming took off 2 bases at V and 8 bases at J, with 7 bases between the two ends. Germline V gene lookup returns CDR1 SGHTA and CDR2 FQGNSA. The CDR3 sequence is 12 residues long. The CDR3 region is CASSLWGYEQFF. The DNA of the CDR3 is TGTGCCAGCAGCTTATGGGGTTATGAGCAGTTCTTC.

The chain combines TRBV11-2 with TRBJ2-1, with D tentatively TRBD2 (6 bases). There are 14 residues in the CDR3. V gave up 7 bases and J gave up 4 bases, with 14 bases separating them. Per germline, CDR1 SGHAT and CDR2 FQNNGV. The CDR3 spells CASTPPGLYNEQFF. The CDR3 DNA is TGTGCCAGCACCCCCCCGGGACTGTACAATGAGCAGTTCTTC.

V is TRBV2 and J is TRBJ2-6; D gene ambiguous. This CDR3 comprises 18 residues. From germline, CDR1 is SNHLY and CDR2 FYNNEI. V dropped 5 bases and J dropped 5 bases, with 22 bases sitting between them. CDR3 nucleotides: TGTGCCAGCAGTAGTTTGCTTTACCGATACAGTCGGGCCAACGTCCTGACTTTC. Protein: CASSSLLYRYSRANVLTF.

The chain carries TRBV6-6 and TRBJ1-6, with D possibly TRBD1 on 5 matching bases. This CDR3 has 13 residues. V was pared by 4 bases and J by 10 bases, with 11 bases between. Germline V gene data show CDR1 as MNHNY and CDR2 as SVGAGI (reference sequence). Here the CDR3 DNA reads TGTGCCAGCAGTTCCCAGGGCCTATCACCCCTCCACTTT. Translating gives CASSSQGLSPLHF.

This clone was picked up one time. Germline and junction disagree at one end, which may indicate a read error. The genes are TRBV7-7 and TRBJ2-2, with D uncertain. The CDR3 is 12 amino acids. Germline V gives CDR1 SSHAT, CDR2 FNYEAQ (reference sequence). CDR3 sequence: CASSLDGGELFF. CDR3 in DNA: TGTGCTAGCAGCTTAGACGGCGGGGAGCTGTTTTTT.

The chain uses TRBV25-1 and TRBJ2-4; 7 bases fit TRBD2. This CDR3 has 15 amino acids. Germline V gene sequence: CDR1 MGHDK, CDR2 SYGVNS. V shed 4 bases and J 2 bases; nucleotides not matched to a gene: 5. The CDR3 DNA sequence: TGTGCCAGCAGTGGGCCAGCGGGAACCAAAAACATTCAGTACTTC. Amino acids: CASSGPAGTKNIQYF.

This clone is categorized as medium-sized. For the CDR3, the DNA is TGTGCCAGCAGAGAACCAGGCTCAAATGAAAAACTGTTTTTT. It translates to CASREPGSNEKLFF. The V gene is TRBV2, the J gene TRBJ1-4; D not resolved. V gave up 6 bases and J gave up 5 bases, with 13 bases separating them. The CDR3 extends over 14 amino acids. The V gene's germline CDR1 is SNHLY and CDR2 FYNNEI.

V and J are TRBV9 and TRBJ2-3; unclear D gene. Trimming removed 6 bases from V and 1 base from J, with 15 bases in between. CDR1 and CDR2 (germline): SGDLS, YYNGEE. The CDR3 consists of 15 residues. As DNA, the CDR3 is TGTGCCAGCAACGAGGACGGAATACGCACAGATACGCAGTATTTT. It specifies CASNEDGIRTDTQYF. Complete variable domain (other parts from reference TRBV9 and TRBJ2-3): DSGVTQTPKHLITATGQRVTLRCSPRSGDLSVYWYQQSLDQGLQFLIQYYNGEERAKGNILERFSAQQFPDLHSELNLSSLELGDSALYFCASNEDGIRTDTQYFGPGTRLTVL.

This chain connects TRBV20-1 to TRBJ1-2; D ambiguous. V was trimmed by 5 bases and J by 8 bases, leaving 9 bases between them. The CDR3 totals 10 residues. Germline assignment: CDR1 DFQATT and CDR2 SNEGSKA (reference sequence). CDR3 coding DNA: TGCAGTGCTCCCTCCGAGGGCTACACCTTC. The encoded protein is CSAPSEGYTF.

This chain links TRBV5-1 with TRBJ1-1, with D perhaps TRBD1 (5 bases). The CDR3 contains 13 residues. The V and J ends lost 0 bases and 8 bases respectively, with 11 bases between them. The germline gives CDR1 SGHRS, CDR2 YFSETQ. As DNA, the CDR3 is TGCGCCAGCAGCTTGGCGGTGCGGACAGAAGCTTTCTTT. Residues: CASSLAVRTEAFF.

The rearrangement uses TRBV19 and TRBJ2-6, with D unclear. This CDR3 region has 13 residues. V gave up 8 bases and J gave up 0 bases, with 5 bases separating them. Per the germline V gene, CDR1 is LNHDA and CDR2 is SQIVND (reference sequence). For the CDR3, the DNA is TGTGCCAGTGGCATCTCTGGGGCCAACGTCCTGACTTTC. Its translation is CASGISGANVLTF.

The chain combines TRBV18 with TRBJ2-7; 8 bases agree with TRBD2. The CDR3 is made up of 17 amino acids. Germline values: CDR1 KGHSH, CDR2 LQKENI. V shed 6 bases and J 0 bases; nucleotides not matched to a gene: 13. The CDR3 reads CASSIGLAFTISYEQYF. The CDR3 nucleotides are TGTGCCAGCTCTATTGGACTAGCCTTCACAATCTCCTACGAGCAGTACTTC.

The V and J genes are TRBV6-5 and TRBJ1-1; perhaps TRBD1 as D (5 bases). This CDR3 has 13 residues. V was pared by 7 bases and J by 2 bases, with 11 bases between. CDR1 is MNHEY, CDR2 SVGAGI, per germline. The chain's CDR3 is CASTSGGNTEAFF. CDR3 nucleotide sequence: TGTGCCAGCACTTCGGGGGGTAACACTGAAGCTTTCTTT.

The chain links TRBV11-2 to TRBJ1-4; 11 bases are a match to TRBD1. The CDR3 loop spans 16 amino acids. Per the germline V gene, CDR1 is SGHAT and CDR2 is FQNNGV. V shed 3 bases, J shed 3 bases, and the junction held 3 bases outside the gene matches. The CDR3 sequence: CASSLGQGVPNEKLFF. CDR3 coding DNA: TGTGCCAGCAGCTTGGGACAGGGGGTTCCTAATGAAAAACTGTTTTTT.

The chain combines TRBV19 with TRBJ1-1; D gene ambiguous. The CDR3 spans 15 residues. The germline V gene encodes CDR1 LNHDA and CDR2 SQIVND (reference sequence). V shed 6 bases and J shed 3 bases, with 17 bases lying between them. CDR3 in DNA: TGTGCCAGTAGACACCGAACCAATCTTGACACTGAAGCTTTCTTT. Residues: CASRHRTNLDTEAFF.

The V call is TRBV27, the J call TRBJ1-1; no firm D call. This CDR3 comprises 15 residues. CDR1 is MNHEY, CDR2 SMNVEV, per germline (reference sequence). Deletions cut 0 bases from V and 3 bases from J, with 11 bases between. The DNA of the CDR3 is TGTGCCAGCAGTTTATCGTCTGGGTACTACACTGAAGCTTTCTTT. This gives the protein CASSLSSGYYTEAFF.

This sequence joins TRBV30 and TRBJ2-2, with D maybe TRBD1 (6 bases). The CDR3 is made up of 15 amino acids. V was cut by 3 bases and J by 2 bases, with 13 bases left in between. Germline V gene data show CDR1 as GTSNPN and CDR2 as SVGIG (reference sequence). In DNA form, the CDR3 reads TGTGCCTGGAGGCGAGGGGGATTAAACACCGGGGAGCTGTTTTTT. This codes for CAWRRGGLNTGELFF. The complete variable domain, with remaining parts taken from reference TRBV30 and TRBJ2-2, reads SQTIHQWPATLVQPVGSPLSLECTVEGTSNPNLYWYRQAAGRGLQLLFYSVGIGQISSEVPQNLSASRPQDRQFILSSKKLLLSDSGFYLCAWRRGGLNTGELFFGEGSRLTVL.